This passage covers 24 T cell receptor beta chains from one sample sequenced in a study of cytomegalovirus exposure and HLA in healthy donors. Primers included in the PCR were 60 Vbeta and 13 Jbeta primers. TCRdb keeps only in-frame clones here, not all; method: immunoSEQ multiplex PCR. Counted here are about 150,000 clones, more than 75% occurring once; the ten biggest clones make up about 2.2%. Sequenced: PBMCs. The receptors were sampled from a man aged 25 to 40 in good health and CMV-seronegative.

The chain couples TRBV7-6 to TRBJ2-5, with a possible D match to TRBD1 (5 bases). Germline V gives CDR1 SGHVS, CDR2 FNYEAQ. There are 14 residues in the CDR3. Trimming left V 3 bases short and J 1 base short, with 9 bases between. The CDR3 protein is CASSFTGSQETQYF. In nucleotides, the CDR3 is TGTGCCAGCAGCTTTACAGGTTCCCAAGAGACCCAGTACTTC.

The J gene is TRBJ2-5, the V gene TRBV29-1; a possible D gene is TRBD2 (6 bases). The germline gives CDR1 SQVTM, CDR2 ANQGSEA. Trimming shortened V by 5 bases and J by 6 bases, and 10 bases separated the two germline ends. This CDR3 region has 11 residues. The CDR3 region is CSVLEGKTQYF. CDR3 DNA: TGCAGCGTTTTGGAGGGGAAGACCCAGTACTTC.

The chain carries TRBV5-1 and TRBJ2-1, with D uncertain. Trimming took off 1 base at V and 5 bases at J, with 7 bases between the two ends. This CDR3 is built from 13 residues. Per the germline V gene, CDR1 is SGHRS and CDR2 is YFSETQ. The chain's CDR3 is CASSLLVNNEQFF. The CDR3 region has the DNA TGCGCCAGCAGCTTGTTAGTTAACAATGAGCAGTTCTTC.

The rearrangement links TRBV28 to TRBJ2-7; possible D gene TRBD1, 6 bases. The CDR3 has 13 amino acids. Germline CDR1 and CDR2: MDHEN and SYDVKM. V was shortened by 7 bases and J by 4 bases, with 14 bases between the two germline ends. The CDR3 here is CASKTGNGYEQYF. Here the CDR3 DNA reads TGTGCCAGCAAGACAGGTAACGGGTACGAGCAGTACTTC.

The CDR3 region has the DNA TGTGCCAGCACCAAGACCGGGACAGAGCTCTACGAGCAGTACTTC. Translated: CASTKTGTELYEQYF. V and J are TRBV4-2 and TRBJ2-7; 7 bases fit TRBD1. Germline-derived CDR1 and CDR2 are LGHNA and YNFKEQ. The J segment lost 3 bases and the V segment lost 7 bases, leaving 12 bases of the junction unmatched. The CDR3 sequence is 15 residues long.

The chain has TRBV13 and TRBJ2-5; no clear D. The germline V gene encodes CDR1 PRHDT and CDR2 FYEKMQ (reference sequence). Trimming cost V 6 bases and J 0 bases, with 11 bases left between them. The CDR3 loop spans 14 amino acids. CDR3 residues: CASSFRLDQETQYF. CDR3 bases: TGTGCCAGCAGTTTCCGACTGGACCAAGAGACCCAGTACTTC.

The chain carries TRBV6-6 and TRBJ1-4, with TRBD1 identical over 7 bases. Germline V gene lookup returns CDR1 MNHNY and CDR2 SVGAGI (reference sequence). With 10 bases clipped from V and 5 bases from J, the junction kept 7 bases outside the gene matches. This CDR3 spans 13 amino acids. The CDR3 DNA reads TGTGCCACCAGGGACAGTGAGAATGAAAAACTGTTTTTT. This encodes CATRDSENEKLFF.

The gene calls are TRBV10-3 and TRBJ2-5; D might be TRBD2 (6 bases). Germline V CDR1 and CDR2: ENHRY, SYGVKD. The V end was cut by 3 bases, the J end by 7 bases, with 15 bases between. The CDR3 covers 14 residues. The DNA for the CDR3 is TGTGCCATCAGTGACTCCCGGGAGCCGGGGACCCAGTACTTC. Its protein product is CAISDSREPGTQYF.

The CDR3 DNA follows: TGTGCCAGCAGTGATTACGGGTTCCAGCATGAAGCTTTCTTT. Translation: CASSDYGFQHEAFF. This sequence joins TRBV25-1 and TRBJ1-1; the D is unclear. This CDR3 contains 14 residues. Germline CDR1 MGHDK, CDR2 SYGVNS. The V end lost 3 bases, the J end lost 7 bases, and 15 bases lay between the germline ends.

This clone was picked up a small number of times. V gene TRBV10-3 combines with J gene TRBJ1-1; 7 nucleotides align to TRBD1. The CDR3 is made up of 13 amino acids. V trimming: 10 bases; J trimming: 3 bases; junction bases outside the gene matches: 8. CDR1 and CDR2 (germline): ENHRY, SYGVKD. In DNA, the CDR3 is TGTGCCAGCCTGGGACAGCCACACACTGAAGCTTTCTTT. Translation: CASLGQPHTEAFF.

This sequence joins TRBV6-5 and TRBJ1-2; 9 nucleotides align to TRBD1. This CDR3 is 15 amino acids long. With V trimmed by 5 bases and J by 12 bases, 16 bases remained unmatched. CDR1 MNHEY and CDR2 SVGAGI come from the germline V gene. This CDR3 is CASSPTGQGKAKDTF. CDR3 nucleotides: TGTGCCAGCAGTCCGACTGGACAGGGGAAAGCTAAGGACACCTTC.

This chain links TRBV2 with TRBJ1-1; D possibly corresponds to TRBD1 (5 bases). The CDR3 consists of 13 residues. V was cut by 7 bases and J by 3 bases, with 12 bases left in between. The germline CDR1 and CDR2 sequences are SNHLY and FYNNEI. The CDR3 DNA reads TGTGCCAGCATTAGTCCAGGGTACACTGAAGCTTTCTTT. Encoded protein: CASISPGYTEAFF.

The CDR3 spells CASSLSRESGNEQFF. CDR3 nucleotides: TGTGCCAGCAGTTTATCTCGCGAATCGGGCAATGAGCAGTTCTTC. J is TRBJ2-1 and V is TRBV27; D ambiguous. The CDR3 sequence is 15 residues long. V lost 0 bases and J lost 6, with 12 bases in between. The germline gives CDR1 MNHEY, CDR2 SMNVEV (reference sequence).

With respect to this clone: The missing conserved phenylalanine or tryptophan at the end of this CDR3 makes a read error likely. J is TRBJ1-1 and V is TRBV27, with 8 positions matching TRBD1. V lost 6 bases and J lost 5; bases outside the gene matches: 8. The V gene's germline CDR1 is MNHEY and CDR2 SMNVEV (reference sequence). The CDR3 is 14 amino acids. The CDR3 DNA reads as TGTGCCAGCAGCCTTACAGGGGGAAGTACTGAAGCTTTCCTT. Protein product: CASSLTGGSTEAFL.

This chain connects TRBV11-2 to TRBJ1-2; D remains ambiguous. V gave up 0 bases and J gave up 0 bases, with 5 bases separating them. The CDR3 has 14 amino acids. The germline V gene encodes CDR1 SGHAT and CDR2 FQNNGV. The CDR3 coding sequence is TGTGCCAGCAGCTTAGACAAAACTAACTATGGCTACACCTTC. Translation: CASSLDKTNYGYTF.

Turning to this clone: Other DNA sequences from this sample encode an identical CDR3 as well. The J gene is TRBJ2-1, the V gene TRBV5-1, with 10 bases aligning to TRBD2. This CDR3 has 16 residues. Germline V gene data show CDR1 as SGHRS and CDR2 as YFSETQ. J lost 4 bases, V lost 3 bases, and 7 bases had no gene match. CDR3 coding DNA: TGCGCCAGCAGCTCCCTGAGCGGGGGGGGATACAATGAGCAGTTCTTC. It specifies CASSSLSGGGYNEQFF.

J is TRBJ2-3 and V is TRBV28, with a possible D match to TRBD1 (5 bases). Germline CDR1 reads MDHEN; CDR2 reads SYDVKM. This CDR3 spans 15 amino acids. V lost 6 bases and J 2 bases, leaving 15 bases between the germline ends. The CDR3 loop is CASSHSRVPTDTQYF. The CDR3 coding sequence is TGTGCCAGCAGCCACAGCAGGGTTCCCACAGATACGCAGTATTTT.

The rearrangement links TRBV7-9 to TRBJ1-5; D gene unclear. Germline CDR1 and CDR2: SEHNR and FQNEAQ (reference sequence). Trimming took 2 bases from V and 3 from J, leaving 8 bases between them. The CDR3 length is 14 residues. Here the CDR3 reads CASSLTASNQPQHF. The CDR3 bases are TGTGCCAGCAGCTTAACAGCTTCCAATCAGCCCCAGCATTTT.

V usage is TRBV4-3 and J usage is TRBJ2-7, with 8 nucleotides matching TRBD1. J lost 1 base, V lost 4 bases, and 3 bases had no gene match. This CDR3 spans 14 amino acids. Germline loops: CDR1 LGHNA, CDR2 YSLEER. In DNA form, the CDR3 reads TGCGCCAGCAGCCCCGGACAGGGATCCTACGAGCAGTACTTC. Translated, it gives CASSPGQGSYEQYF.

The rearrangement uses TRBV28 and TRBJ2-1; 11 bases align to TRBD2. CDR3 size: 15 residues. The ends lost 6 bases at V and 9 bases at J; junction bases unmatched: 10. Germline-derived CDR1 and CDR2 are MDHEN and SYDVKM. The CDR3 region is CASRIGLAGIGEQFF. CDR3 DNA sequence: TGTGCCAGCAGGATCGGACTAGCGGGCATAGGTGAGCAGTTCTTC. The whole variable domain, remainder taken from reference TRBV28 and TRBJ2-1, is DVKVTQSSRYLVKRTGEKVFLECVQDMDHENMFWYRQDPGLGLRLIYFSYDVKMKEKGDIPEGYSVSREKKERFSLILESASTNQTSMYLCASRIGLAGIGEQFFGPGTRLTVL.

The chain recombines TRBV6-5 with TRBJ1-1, with 10 bases aligning to TRBD1. V lost 5 bases, J lost 10 bases, and 7 bases stayed unmatched. The germline CDR1 and CDR2 sequences are MNHEY and SVGAGI. This CDR3 has 13 amino acids. The CDR3 loop reads CASSTDRGLVAFF. The CDR3 nucleotides are TGTGCCAGCAGTACCGACAGGGGGCTGGTAGCTTTCTTT.

The J gene is TRBJ2-1, the V gene TRBV5-1, with 9 nucleotides matching TRBD2. The V gene's germline CDR1 is SGHRS and CDR2 YFSETQ. J was trimmed by 8 bases and V by 4 bases; bases with no gene match: 10. This CDR3 region has 15 residues. The CDR3 nucleotides read TGCGCCAGCAGCCTCGGGACTAGCCGGTGGGATGAGCAGTTCTTC. The encoded protein is CASSLGTSRWDEQFF.

The chain is built from TRBV4-3 and TRBJ2-7; TRBD2 agrees at 12 bases. CDR3 length: 15 amino acids. V was pared by 6 bases and J by 3 bases, with 6 bases of the junction left unmatched. In germline, CDR1 is LGHNA, CDR2 YSLEER. CDR3 sequence: CASRRRLAGVYEQYF. CDR3 nucleotides: TGCGCCAGCAGACGTCGACTAGCGGGAGTCTACGAGCAGTACTTC.

DNA for the CDR3: TGCGCCAGCAGCTTAACAGGGACTAATGAAAAACTGTTTTTT. Amino acids: CASSLTGTNEKLFF. The chain is built from TRBV5-1 and TRBJ1-4, with TRBD1 as a possible D gene (6 bases). Per the germline V gene, CDR1 is SGHRS and CDR2 is YFSETQ. The CDR3 has 14 residues. Trimming shortened V by 2 bases and J by 2 bases, and 7 bases separated the two germline ends. Full variable domain (missing parts from reference TRBV5-1 and TRBJ1-4): KAGVTQTPRYLIKTRGQQVTLSCSPISGHRSVSWYQQTPGQGLQFLFEYFSETQRNKGNFPGRFSGRQFSNSRSEMNVSTLELGDSALYLCASSLTGTNEKLFFGSGTQLSVL.